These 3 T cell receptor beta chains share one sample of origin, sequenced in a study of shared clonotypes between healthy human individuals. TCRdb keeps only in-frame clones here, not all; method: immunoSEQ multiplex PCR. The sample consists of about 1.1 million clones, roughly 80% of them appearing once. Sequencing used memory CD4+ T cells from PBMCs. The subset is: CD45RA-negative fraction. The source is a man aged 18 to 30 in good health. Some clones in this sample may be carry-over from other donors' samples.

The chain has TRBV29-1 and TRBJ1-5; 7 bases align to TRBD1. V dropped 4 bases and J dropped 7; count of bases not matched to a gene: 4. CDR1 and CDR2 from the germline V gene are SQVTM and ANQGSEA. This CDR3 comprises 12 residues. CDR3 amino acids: CSVGGQNQPQHF. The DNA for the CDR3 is TGCAGCGTTGGGGGACAGAACCAGCCCCAGCATTTT.

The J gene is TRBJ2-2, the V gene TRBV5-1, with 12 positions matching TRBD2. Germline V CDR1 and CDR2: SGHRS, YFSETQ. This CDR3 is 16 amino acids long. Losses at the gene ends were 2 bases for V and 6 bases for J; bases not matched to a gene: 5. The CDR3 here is CASSFGLAGISGELFF. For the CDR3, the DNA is TGCGCCAGCAGCTTTGGACTAGCGGGAATCTCCGGGGAGCTGTTTTTT. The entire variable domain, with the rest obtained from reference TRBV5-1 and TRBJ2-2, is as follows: KAGVTQTPRYLIKTRGQQVTLSCSPISGHRSVSWYQQTPGQGLQFLFEYFSETQRNKGNFPGRFSGRQFSNSRSEMNVSTLELGDSALYLCASSFGLAGISGELFFGEGSRLTVL.

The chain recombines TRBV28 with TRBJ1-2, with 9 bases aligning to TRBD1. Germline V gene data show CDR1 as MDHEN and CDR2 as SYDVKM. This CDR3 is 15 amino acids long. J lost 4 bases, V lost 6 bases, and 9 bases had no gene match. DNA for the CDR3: TGTGCCAGCAGGCGCAGGGGGACAGGGTCCTATGGCTACACCTTC. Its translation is CASRRRGTGSYGYTF.